A single sample is the source of the 15 T cell receptor beta chains below, sequenced in a study of T cell repertoires in cytomegalovirus infection. Their specific antigens are unknown. MiXCR, applied by TCRdb to the reads, yields one record per CDR3 protein. The sample has 450,000 to 650,000 distinct CDR3 sequences, just under 40% seen once; the top ten hold around 48%. Sequencing used cultured PBMCs, obtained from culture after CMV antigen stimulation. The receptors shown here come from a human donor in good health (CMV status not recorded). Some clones in this sample may be carry-over from other donors' samples.

There are a few counts of this clonotype. The V and J genes are TRBV7-9 and TRBJ2-5, with D possibly being TRBD2 (6 bases). Looked up from germline, CDR1 is SEHNR and CDR2 is FQNEAQ (reference sequence). Trimming removed 4 bases at V and 4 bases at J, with 13 bases between. CDR3 size: 14 residues. This chain's CDR3 is CASSSGTVVETQYF. For the CDR3, the DNA is TGTGCCAGCAGCTCCGGGACTGTGGTAGAGACCCAGTACTTC.

The J gene is TRBJ2-1, the V gene TRBV6-1; D may be TRBD1 (5 bases). Trimming cost V 7 bases and J 0 bases, with 19 bases left between them. Germline V gives CDR1 MNHNS, CDR2 SASEGT. This CDR3 has 17 amino acids. Here the CDR3 reads CASKGASSRVSYNEQFF. The DNA for the CDR3 is TGTGCCAGCAAGGGCGCAAGCTCCAGGGTCTCCTACAATGAGCAGTTCTTC.

This clonotype was counted between two and nine times. The chain uses TRBV7-2 and TRBJ2-2, with TRBD1 matching over 7 bases. The V gene's germline CDR1 is SGHTA and CDR2 FQGNSA. J lost 5 bases, V lost 4 bases, and 10 bases had no gene match. The CDR3 sequence is 16 residues long. CDR3 nucleotide sequence: TGTGCCAGCAGCTCGACAGGGACCCCCGAAACCGGGGAGCTGTTTTTT. As protein: CASSSTGTPETGELFF.

A few counts support this clonotype. The V and J genes are TRBV7-9 and TRBJ2-7; no definite D call. The CDR3 sequence is 15 residues long. Trimming removed 1 base from V and 3 bases from J, with 13 bases in between. CDR1 is SEHNR, CDR2 FQNEAQ, per germline (reference sequence). DNA for the CDR3: TGTGCCAGCAGCTTAGACACCGCGTACAACTACGAGCAGTACTTC. Translating it yields CASSLDTAYNYEQYF.

This sequence joins TRBV2 and TRBJ2-2; no clear D. The CDR3 runs to 12 residues. Germline lookup yields CDR1 SNHLY and CDR2 FYNNEI. The ends were cut back, 8 bases at V and 1 base at J, with 5 bases in the middle. CDR3 nucleotide sequence: TGTGCCAGCGCCGGGAACACCGGGGAGCTGTTTTTT. Translation gives CASAGNTGELFF.

The V gene is TRBV7-6, the J gene TRBJ1-1, with TRBD1 identical over 8 bases. The CDR3 covers 14 residues. With V trimmed by 5 bases and J by 5 bases, 7 bases remained unmatched. CDR1 and CDR2 (germline): SGHVS, FNYEAQ. CDR3 sequence: CASSLRTGLTEAFF. In nucleotides, the CDR3 is TGTGCCAGCAGCCTTCGGACAGGGTTGACTGAAGCTTTCTTT. The full variable domain, with the rest looked up from reference TRBV7-6 and TRBJ1-1, is GAGVSQSPRYKVTKRGQDVALRCDPISGHVSLYWYRQALGQGPEFLTYFNYEAQQDKSGLPNDRFSAERPEGSISTLTIQRTEQRDSAMYRCASSLRTGLTEAFFGQGTRLTVV.

This chain connects TRBV7-9 to TRBJ2-7; no reliable D call. Germline V gives CDR1 SEHNR, CDR2 FQNEAQ (reference sequence). Trimming took off 5 bases at V and 3 bases at J, with 11 bases between the two ends. CDR3 size: 13 residues. CDR3 sequence: CASSPDSHYEQYF. CDR3 sequence (DNA): TGTGCCAGCAGCCCCGACTCCCACTACGAGCAGTACTTC. The whole variable domain, remainder taken from reference TRBV7-9 and TRBJ2-7, is DTGVSQNPRHKITKRGQNVTFRCDPISEHNRLYWYRQTLGQGPEFLTYFQNEAQLEKSRLLSDRFSAERPKGSFSTLEIQRTEQGDSAMYLCASSPDSHYEQYFGPGTRLTVT.

The V call is TRBV11-2, the J call TRBJ1-4; D unresolved. The germline V gene encodes CDR1 SGHAT and CDR2 FQNNGV. Trimming took 3 bases from V and 8 from J, leaving 13 bases between them. The CDR3 sequence is 14 residues long. CDR3 sequence reads: CASSFSRYGEKLFF. CDR3 sequence (DNA): TGTGCCAGCAGCTTTTCGCGATATGGGGAAAAACTGTTTTTT. The full variable domain, with the rest looked up from reference TRBV11-2 and TRBJ1-4, is EAGVAQSPRYKIIEKRQSVAFWCNPISGHATLYWYQQILGQGPKLLIQFQNNGVVDDSQLPKDRFSAERLKGVDSTLKIQPAKLEDSAVYLCASSFSRYGEKLFFGSGTQLSVL.

This clonotype was seen only a few times. The chain joins TRBV7-2 to TRBJ1-2, with D perhaps matching TRBD1 (5 bases). The V gene's germline CDR1 is SGHTA and CDR2 FQGNSA. With 1 base removed from V and 7 bases from J, the gap between germline ends came to 13 bases. The CDR3 extends over 14 amino acids. CDR3 DNA sequence: TGTGCCAGCAGCTTAGAGGCAGGGTTTACTGGCTACACCTTC. It encodes CASSLEAGFTGYTF.

The V call is TRBV4-2, the J call TRBJ2-1, with 9 bases identical to TRBD2. The germline CDR1 and CDR2 sequences are LGHNA and YNFKEQ. CDR3 length: 14 residues. V shed 4 bases, J shed 6 bases, and the junction held 4 bases outside the gene matches. CDR3: CASSPGLAGNEQFF. The DNA of the CDR3 is TGTGCCAGCAGCCCGGGACTAGCTGGCAATGAGCAGTTCTTC.

This clonotype was recorded many times. The V call is TRBV7-8, the J call TRBJ2-4, with D hard to call. Germline-derived CDR1 and CDR2 are SGHVS and FQNEAQ. V gave up 1 base and J gave up 0 bases, with 16 bases separating them. This CDR3 contains 18 residues. The CDR3 is CASSLERFLILAKNIQYF. Here the CDR3 DNA reads TGTGCCAGCAGCTTAGAAAGGTTTCTAATACTAGCCAAAAACATTCAGTACTTC.

In its sample, this clonotype was seen a few times. The V and J genes are TRBV27 and TRBJ1-1; D might be TRBD1 (6 bases). CDR3 length: 14 amino acids. V gave up 3 bases and J gave up 5 bases, with 13 bases separating them. CDR1 MNHEY and CDR2 SMNVEV come from the germline V gene (reference sequence). This CDR3 is CASSFLQGGTEAFF. CDR3 nucleotides: TGTGCCAGCAGTTTTTTACAGGGCGGTACTGAAGCTTTCTTT.

This chain links TRBV3-1 with TRBJ1-6; D gene ambiguous. CDR1 is LGHDT, CDR2 YNNKEL, per germline (reference sequence). The CDR3 has 13 residues. Trimming stripped 1 base from V and 11 bases from J, with 9 bases between. CDR3 in amino acids: CASSQVKRTPLHF. The CDR3 bases are TGTGCCAGCAGCCAAGTGAAGAGAACACCCCTCCACTTT.

This clonotype turned up a few times. The chain recombines TRBV7-2 with TRBJ2-3, with TRBD2 matching over 7 bases. CDR1 and CDR2 from the germline V gene are SGHTA and FQGNSA. The CDR3 spans 14 residues. The J segment lost 1 base and the V segment lost 5 bases, leaving 3 bases of the junction unmatched. CDR3 sequence reads: CASSISGRTDTQYF. In DNA, the CDR3 is TGTGCCAGCAGCATTAGCGGGCGCACAGATACGCAGTATTTT.

This clonotype appeared a few times. The chain links TRBV11-3 to TRBJ2-2; the D gene could be TRBD1 or TRBD2 (5 bases each). Germline CDR1 reads SGHNT; CDR2 reads YENEEA. This CDR3 contains 17 residues. Trimming stripped 5 bases from V and 6 bases from J, with 22 bases between. The CDR3 sequence is CASSPRNGAGNPGELFF. The CDR3, as DNA: TGTGCCAGCAGCCCCCGTAATGGGGCGGGCAACCCCGGGGAGCTGTTTTTT.